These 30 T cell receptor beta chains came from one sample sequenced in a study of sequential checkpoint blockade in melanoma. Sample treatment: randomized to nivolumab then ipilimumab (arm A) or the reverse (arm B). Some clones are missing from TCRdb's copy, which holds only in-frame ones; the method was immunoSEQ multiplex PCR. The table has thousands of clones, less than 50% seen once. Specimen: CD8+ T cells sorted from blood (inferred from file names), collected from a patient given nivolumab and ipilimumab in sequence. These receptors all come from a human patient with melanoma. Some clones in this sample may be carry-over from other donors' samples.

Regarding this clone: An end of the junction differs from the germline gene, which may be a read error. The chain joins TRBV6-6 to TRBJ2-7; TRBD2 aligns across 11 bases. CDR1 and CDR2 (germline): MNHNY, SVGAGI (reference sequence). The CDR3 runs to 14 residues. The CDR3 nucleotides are TGTGCCATCAGTGAGACTAGCGGGGCCCACGAGCAGTACTTC. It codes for CAISETSGAHEQYF.

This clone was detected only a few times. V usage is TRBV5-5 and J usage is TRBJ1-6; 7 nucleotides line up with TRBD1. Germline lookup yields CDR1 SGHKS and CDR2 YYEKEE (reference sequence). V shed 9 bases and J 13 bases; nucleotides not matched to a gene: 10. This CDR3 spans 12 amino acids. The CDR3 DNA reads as TGTGCCACTAACAGGGGACTTTCTCCCCTCCACTTT. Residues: CATNRGLSPLHF.

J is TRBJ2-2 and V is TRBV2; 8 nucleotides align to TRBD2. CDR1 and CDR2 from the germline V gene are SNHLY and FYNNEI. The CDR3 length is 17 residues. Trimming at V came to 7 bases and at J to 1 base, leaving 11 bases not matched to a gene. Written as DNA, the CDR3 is TGTGCCAGCACCGAAGGGGCGGGGGGCAGGAACACCGGGGAGCTGTTTTTT. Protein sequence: CASTEGAGGRNTGELFF.

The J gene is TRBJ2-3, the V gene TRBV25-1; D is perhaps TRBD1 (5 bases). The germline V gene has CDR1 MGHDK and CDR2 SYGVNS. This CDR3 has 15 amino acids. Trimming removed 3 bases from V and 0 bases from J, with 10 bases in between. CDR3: CASSDVDKSTDTQYF. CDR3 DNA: TGTGCCAGCAGTGACGTGGACAAGAGCACAGATACGCAGTATTTT.

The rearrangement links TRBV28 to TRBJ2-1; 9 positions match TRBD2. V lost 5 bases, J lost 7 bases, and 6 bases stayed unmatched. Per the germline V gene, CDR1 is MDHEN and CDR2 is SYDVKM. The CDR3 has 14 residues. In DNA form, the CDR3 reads TGTGCCAGCAGTAAACCGGGACTAGCTAATGAGCAGTTCTTC. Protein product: CASSKPGLANEQFF.

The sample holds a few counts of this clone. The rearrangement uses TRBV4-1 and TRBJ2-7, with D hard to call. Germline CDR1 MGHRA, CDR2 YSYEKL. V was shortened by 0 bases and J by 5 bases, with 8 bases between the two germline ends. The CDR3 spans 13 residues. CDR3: CASSQDHGNEQYF. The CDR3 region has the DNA TGCGCCAGCAGCCAAGATCATGGCAACGAGCAGTACTTC.

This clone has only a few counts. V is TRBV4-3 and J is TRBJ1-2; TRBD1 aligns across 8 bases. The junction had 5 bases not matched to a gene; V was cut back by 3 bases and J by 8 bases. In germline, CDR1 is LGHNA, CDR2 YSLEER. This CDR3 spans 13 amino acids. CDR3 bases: TGCGCCAGCAGCCACATCGCAGGGGGCGGCTACACCTTC. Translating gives CASSHIAGGGYTF.

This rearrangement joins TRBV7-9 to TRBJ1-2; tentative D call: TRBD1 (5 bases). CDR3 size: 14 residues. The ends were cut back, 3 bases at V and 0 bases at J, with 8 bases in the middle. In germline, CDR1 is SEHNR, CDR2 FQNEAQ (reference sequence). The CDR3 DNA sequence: TGTGCCAGCAGCTTGCAGGGTGCTAACTATGGCTACACCTTC. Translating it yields CASSLQGANYGYTF. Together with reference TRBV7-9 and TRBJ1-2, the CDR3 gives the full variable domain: DTGVSQNPRHKITKRGQNVTFRCDPISEHNRLYWYRQTLGQGPEFLTYFQNEAQLEKSRLLSDRFSAERPKGSFSTLEIQRTEQGDSAMYLCASSLQGANYGYTFGSGTRLTVV.

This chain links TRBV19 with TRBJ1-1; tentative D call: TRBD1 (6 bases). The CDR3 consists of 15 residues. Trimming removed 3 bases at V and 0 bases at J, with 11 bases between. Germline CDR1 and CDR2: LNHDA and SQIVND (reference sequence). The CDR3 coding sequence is TGTGCCAGTAGTATGGGGGGGCGCATGAACACTGAAGCTTTCTTT. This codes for CASSMGGRMNTEAFF.

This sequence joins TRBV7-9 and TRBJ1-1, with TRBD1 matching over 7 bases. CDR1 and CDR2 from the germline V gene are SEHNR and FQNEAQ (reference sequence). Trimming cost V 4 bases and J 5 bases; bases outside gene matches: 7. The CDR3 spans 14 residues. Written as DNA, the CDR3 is TGTGCCAGCAGCTCCCAGACAGGGCGGACTGAAGCTTTCTTT. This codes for CASSSQTGRTEAFF.

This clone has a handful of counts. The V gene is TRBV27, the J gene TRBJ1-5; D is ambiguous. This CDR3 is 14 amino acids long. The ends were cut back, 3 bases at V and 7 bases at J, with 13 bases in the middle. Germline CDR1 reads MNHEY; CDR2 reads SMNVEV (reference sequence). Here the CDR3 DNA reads TGTGCCAGCAGTTTGACGGGGTTCGGACAGCCCCAGCATTTT. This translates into CASSLTGFGQPQHF.

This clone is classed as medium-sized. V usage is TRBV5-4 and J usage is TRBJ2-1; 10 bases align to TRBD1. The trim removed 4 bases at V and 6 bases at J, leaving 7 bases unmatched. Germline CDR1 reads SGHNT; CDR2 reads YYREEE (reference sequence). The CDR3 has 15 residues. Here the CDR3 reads CASSPRDRGFNEQFF. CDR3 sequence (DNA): TGTGCCAGCAGCCCCCGGGACAGGGGTTTCAATGAGCAGTTCTTC.

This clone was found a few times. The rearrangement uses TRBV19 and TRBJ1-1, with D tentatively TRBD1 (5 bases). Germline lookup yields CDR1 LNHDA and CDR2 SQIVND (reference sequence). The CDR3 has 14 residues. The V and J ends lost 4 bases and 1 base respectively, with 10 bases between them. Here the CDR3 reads CASSSRQGNTEAFF. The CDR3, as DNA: TGTGCCAGTAGTAGTCGGCAGGGGAACACTGAAGCTTTCTTT.

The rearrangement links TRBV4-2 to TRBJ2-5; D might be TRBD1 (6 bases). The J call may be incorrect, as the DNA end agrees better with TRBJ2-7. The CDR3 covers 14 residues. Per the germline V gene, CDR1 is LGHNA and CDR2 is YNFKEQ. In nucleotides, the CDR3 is TGTGCCAGCAGCCCCCCCGGACAGAGGTACGAGCAGTACTTC. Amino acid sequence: CASSPPGQRYEQYF.

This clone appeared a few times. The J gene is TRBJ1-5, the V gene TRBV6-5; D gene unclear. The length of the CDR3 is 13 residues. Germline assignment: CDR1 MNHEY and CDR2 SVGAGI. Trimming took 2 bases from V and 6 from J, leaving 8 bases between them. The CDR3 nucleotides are TGTGCCAGCAGTTACGGTTCACTTCAGCCCCAGCATTTT. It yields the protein CASSYGSLQPQHF.

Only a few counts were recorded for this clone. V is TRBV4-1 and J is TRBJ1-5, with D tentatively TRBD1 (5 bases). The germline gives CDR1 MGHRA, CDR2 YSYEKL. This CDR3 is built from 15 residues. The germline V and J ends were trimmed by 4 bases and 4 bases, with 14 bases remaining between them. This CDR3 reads CASSRRRAGNQPQHF. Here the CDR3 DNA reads TGCGCCAGCAGCCGCCGAAGGGCAGGGAATCAGCCCCAGCATTTT.

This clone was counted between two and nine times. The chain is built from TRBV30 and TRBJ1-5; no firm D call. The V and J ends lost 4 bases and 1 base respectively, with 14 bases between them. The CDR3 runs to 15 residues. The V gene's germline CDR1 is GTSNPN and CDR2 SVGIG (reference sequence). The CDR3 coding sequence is TGTGCCTGGAATAGGGAGGACGCCAGCAATCAGCCCCAGCATTTT. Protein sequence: CAWNREDASNQPQHF.

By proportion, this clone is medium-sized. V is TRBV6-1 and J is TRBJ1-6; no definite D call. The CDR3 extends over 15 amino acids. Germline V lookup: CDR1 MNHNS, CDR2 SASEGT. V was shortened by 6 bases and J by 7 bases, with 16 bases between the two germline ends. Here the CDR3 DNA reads TGTGCCAGCAGGGCCCTCGAGGGAGGGAATTCACCCCTCCACTTT. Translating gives CASRALEGGNSPLHF.

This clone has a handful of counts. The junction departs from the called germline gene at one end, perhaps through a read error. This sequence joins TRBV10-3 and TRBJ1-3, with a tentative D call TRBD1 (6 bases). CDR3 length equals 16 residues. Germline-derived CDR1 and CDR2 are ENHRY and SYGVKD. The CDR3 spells CASSDVGDTSGNTIYF. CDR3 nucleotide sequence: TGTGCCAGCAGTGACGTTGGGGACACCTCTGGAAACACCATATATTTT.

CDR3 residues: CASSAGQGARDGYTF. Here the CDR3 DNA reads TGTGCCAGCAGTGCGGGACAGGGGGCGCGGGATGGCTACACCTTC. This chain connects TRBV28 to TRBJ1-2; the match to TRBD1 covers 12 bases. CDR1 is MDHEN, CDR2 SYDVKM, per germline. V dropped 5 bases and J dropped 6; count of bases not matched to a gene: 7. The CDR3 loop spans 15 amino acids.

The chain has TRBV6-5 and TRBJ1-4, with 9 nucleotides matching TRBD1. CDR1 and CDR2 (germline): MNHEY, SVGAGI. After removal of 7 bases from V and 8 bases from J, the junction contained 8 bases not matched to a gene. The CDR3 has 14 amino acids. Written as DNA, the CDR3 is TGTGCCAGCAACACAGGGGGCGTCGGCGAAAAACTGTTTTTT. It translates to CASNTGGVGEKLFF.

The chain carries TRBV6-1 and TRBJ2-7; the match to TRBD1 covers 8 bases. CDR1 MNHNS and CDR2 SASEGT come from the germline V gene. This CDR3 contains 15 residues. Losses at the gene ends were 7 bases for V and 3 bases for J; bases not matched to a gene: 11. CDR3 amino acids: CASNETPGGVYEQYF. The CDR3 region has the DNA TGTGCCAGCAACGAAACTCCAGGGGGCGTCTACGAGCAGTACTTC.

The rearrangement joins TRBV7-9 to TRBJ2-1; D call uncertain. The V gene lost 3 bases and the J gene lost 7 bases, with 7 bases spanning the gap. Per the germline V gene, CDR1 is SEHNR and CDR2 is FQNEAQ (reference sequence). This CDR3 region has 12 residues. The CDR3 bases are TGTGCCAGCAGCTTCAACGAGAATGAGCAGTTCTTC. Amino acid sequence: CASSFNENEQFF.

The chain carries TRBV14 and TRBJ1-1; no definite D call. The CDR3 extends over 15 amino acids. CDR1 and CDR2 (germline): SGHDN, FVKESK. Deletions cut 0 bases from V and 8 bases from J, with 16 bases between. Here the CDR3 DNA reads TGTGCCAGCAGCCAAGACCCGGTACTCGAGAGAGAAGCTTTCTTT. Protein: CASSQDPVLEREAFF.

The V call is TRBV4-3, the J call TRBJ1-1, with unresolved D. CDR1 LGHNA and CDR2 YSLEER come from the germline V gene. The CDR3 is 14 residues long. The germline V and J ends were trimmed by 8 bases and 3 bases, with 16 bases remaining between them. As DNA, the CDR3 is TGCGCCAGCTTAGAGAGGGCTGAGGACACTGAAGCTTTCTTT. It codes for CASLERAEDTEAFF.

The chain's CDR3 is CASRSKRGSSYEQYF. In nucleotides, the CDR3 is TGTGCCAGCAGGAGCAAGCGGGGGTCCTCCTACGAGCAGTACTTC. V is TRBV6-1 and J is TRBJ2-7; 8 bases are shared with TRBD2. The CDR3 has 15 amino acids. The germline gives CDR1 MNHNS, CDR2 SASEGT. V lost 6 bases, J lost 0 bases, and 7 bases stayed unmatched.

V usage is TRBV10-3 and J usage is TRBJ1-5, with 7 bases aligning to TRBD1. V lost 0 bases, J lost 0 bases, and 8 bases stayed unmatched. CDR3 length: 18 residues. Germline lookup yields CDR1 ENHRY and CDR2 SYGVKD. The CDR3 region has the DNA TGTGCCATCAGTGAGTCAGCCCTGACAGGGTATAGCAATCAGCCCCAGCATTTT. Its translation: CAISESALTGYSNQPQHF.

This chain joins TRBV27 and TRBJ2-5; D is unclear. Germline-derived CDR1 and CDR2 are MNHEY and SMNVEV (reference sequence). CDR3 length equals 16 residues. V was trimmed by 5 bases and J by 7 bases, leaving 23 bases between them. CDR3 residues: CASSPTPGRSQRTQYF. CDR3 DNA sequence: TGTGCCAGCAGTCCGACCCCTGGGCGATCTCAGAGGACCCAGTACTTC.

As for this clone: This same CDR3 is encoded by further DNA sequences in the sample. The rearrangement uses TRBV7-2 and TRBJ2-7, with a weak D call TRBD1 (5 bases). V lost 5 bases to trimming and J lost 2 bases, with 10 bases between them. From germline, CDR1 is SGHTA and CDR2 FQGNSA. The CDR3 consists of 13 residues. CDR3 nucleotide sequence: TGTGCCAGCAGCCCGGACACTACCTACGAGCAGTACTTC. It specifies CASSPDTTYEQYF.

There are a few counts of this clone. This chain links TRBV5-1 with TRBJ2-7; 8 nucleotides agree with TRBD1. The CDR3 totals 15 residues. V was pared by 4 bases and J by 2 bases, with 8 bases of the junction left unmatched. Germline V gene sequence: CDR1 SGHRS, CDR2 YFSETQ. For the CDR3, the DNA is TGCGCCAGCAGCGACGGGACAGGTTACACCTACGAGCAGTACTTC. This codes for CASSDGTGYTYEQYF. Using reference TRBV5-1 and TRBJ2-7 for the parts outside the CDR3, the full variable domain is KAGVTQTPRYLIKTRGQQVTLSCSPISGHRSVSWYQQTPGQGLQFLFEYFSETQRNKGNFPGRFSGRQFSNSRSEMNVSTLELGDSALYLCASSDGTGYTYEQYFGPGTRLTVT.